This TCR beta chain was retrieved from a study of vaccination and CD4 T cells after COVID-19. Study results and caveats: The study found that a median approximately 84% of reactive clones in convalescent patients appeared only post-vaccination.

The CDR3 loop spans 13 amino acids. The germline gives CDR1 SQVTM, CDR2 ANQGSEA. Deletions cut 5 bases from V and 6 bases from J, with 15 bases between. One entry per CDR3 protein, called by TCRdb with MiXCR from the PCR reads. This table has tens of thousands of distinct CDR3 sequences, under 60% appearing once. Comment on this clonotype: Its target is not known.

The TCR comes from a human donor who had recovered from COVID-19. The chain combines TRBV29-1 with TRBJ2-3, with D possibly being TRBD2 (5 bases). The sample was CD4+ T cells from blood, taken before SARS-CoV-2 vaccination. The CDR3 reads CSVQLGIGDTQYF. In DNA, the CDR3 is TGCAGCGTTCAGCTCGGGATCGGTGATACGCAGTATTTT.